A selection of T cell receptor beta chains follows, all from one sample in a study of blood T cell repertoires in COVID-19. The data were produced by immunoSEQ multiplex PCR, yet TCRdb's version contains in-frame clones alone and is incomplete. The sample records around 220,000 clones, more than 80% being singletons. Sequenced material: peripheral blood. The receptor source for this set is a woman aged 80 or over with COVID-19, enrolled during active disease. The CDR3 runs from the conserved cysteine through the conserved F or W. The D gene is left open where the match is weak. Only some rows state a clone size, as once, few, many or a class for expanded clones.

clone_size j_call d_call cdr3_length v_call cdr3_nt cdr3_aa
- TRBJ2-1 TRBD1 14 TRBV6-2/TRBV6-3 TGTGCCAGCAGTTCACACAGGGGTGCCAATGAGCAGTTCTTC CASSSHRGANEQFF
- TRBJ2-5 TRBD1 13 TRBV7-7 TGTGCTAGCAGCTCAGGGGGCAGGGAGACCCAGTACTTC CASSSGGRETQYF
- TRBJ1-4 - 15 TRBV4-2 TGTGCCAGCAGCCAAGTCGGGACACTCGGTGGCAAACTGTTTTTT CASSQVGTLGGKLFF
- TRBJ2-1 - 14 TRBV29-1 TGCAGCGTTGGGACTCGGACCGGGGGTAATGAGCAGTTCTTC CSVGTRTGGNEQFF
- TRBJ2-1 - 15 TRBV9 TGTGCCAGCAGCGTCTACTCAAGCTCCTACAATGAGCAGTTCTTC CASSVYSSSYNEQFF
- TRBJ2-1 TRBD2 15 TRBV6-5 TGTGCCAGCAGCCAGGGACTAGCGGGAGACAATGAGCAGTTCTTC CASSQGLAGDNEQFF
few TRBJ1-1 - 13 TRBV11-2 TGTGCCAGCAGCCCCGGGGGGCTCACTGAAGCTTTCTTT CASSPGGLTEAFF
- TRBJ1-3 - 15 TRBV6-5 TGTGCCAGCAGTTACGCGGGGGTTACTGGAAACACCATATATTTT CASSYAGVTGNTIYF
- TRBJ1-4 - 16 TRBV3-1/TRBV3-2 TGTGCCAGCAGCGAAAGGGGGTTCGGCACTAATGAAAAACTGTTTTTT CASSERGFGTNEKLFF
- TRBJ1-4 - 12 TRBV6-5 TGTGCCACCTCGACAGGTTTAGAAAAACTGTTTTTT CATSTGLEKLFF
- TRBJ2-1 - 14 TRBV3-1/TRBV3-2 TGTGCCAGCAGCCGGGGACTGTCCTACAATGAGCAGTTCTTC CASSRGLSYNEQFF
once TRBJ2-1 - 15 TRBV18 TGTGCCAGCTCACCACCAGCACAGGTGATCAATGAGCAGTTCTTC CASSPPAQVINEQFF
- TRBJ2-5 TRBD2 12 TRBV29-1 TGCAGCGTGGAGCGGGGGAAAGAGACCCAGTACTTC CSVERGKETQYF
- TRBJ1-2 - 15 TRBV7-8 TGTGCCAGCAGCCCGACAGGAACACAGAGTTATGGCTACACCTTC CASSPTGTQSYGYTF
- TRBJ1-3 - 14 TRBV11-2 TGTGCCAGCAGCCCGGGACTCCCGGGAAACACCATATATTTT CASSPGLPGNTIYF
- TRBJ1-3 TRBD1 16 TRBV13 TGTGCCAGCAGCTTACTGGGACAGTTCTCTGGAAACACCATATATTTT CASSLLGQFSGNTIYF
- TRBJ1-5 - 15 TRBV6-1 TGTGCCAGCAGTGAAGCTGGCAGGGTCGAGCAGCCCCAGCATTTT CASSEAGRVEQPQHF
many TRBJ1-2 - 14 TRBV6-5 TGTGCCAGCATGCAGGGGACCTTCAACTATGGCTACACCTTC CASMQGTFNYGYTF
- TRBJ1-1 TRBD1 14 TRBV25-1 TGTGCCAGCAGTGAAACAGGGGGTTTTGCTGAAGCTTTCTTT CASSETGGFAEAFF
- TRBJ1-1 TRBD1 12 TRBV4-1 TGCGCCAGCAGCCAAGATGGGACAGTAGCTTTCTTT CASSQDGTVAFF
- TRBJ1-1 TRBD1 12 TRBV25-1 TGTGCCAGCAGAGGACAGGTCACTGAAGCTTTCTTT CASRGQVTEAFF
- TRBJ2-5 TRBD2 17 TRBV5-1 TGCGCCAGCAGCTTGGTAGGCGGCGGGAGGGGAGCAGAGACCCAGTACTTC CASSLVGGGRGAETQYF
- TRBJ2-5 TRBD2 17 TRBV7-2 TGTGCCAGCAGCTCCCTGAGCGGGAGGGCCTGGGGGGAGACCCAGTACTTC CASSSLSGRAWGETQYF
- TRBJ2-3 TRBD1 14 TRBV7-9 TGTGCCAGCAGCTTGGGACAGTTGACAGATACGCAGTATTTT CASSLGQLTDTQYF
- TRBJ2-3 - 11 TRBV29-1 TGCAGCGCCCACTCCGCAGATACGCAGTATTTT CSAHSADTQYF
- TRBJ2-5 - 15 TRBV9 TGTGCCAGCAGCCTACCCGGGACACTTCAAGAGACCCAGTACTTC CASSLPGTLQETQYF
- TRBJ1-1 TRBD1 14 TRBV6-5 TGTGCCAGCAGTCACGACAGGGATTACACTGAAGCTTTCTTT CASSHDRDYTEAFF
- TRBJ2-7 TRBD2 14 TRBV5-1 TGCGCCAGCAGCCGCGGGGAGGGGATGTACGAGCAGTACTTC CASSRGEGMYEQYF
- TRBJ2-3 TRBD1 15 TRBV6-1 TGTGCCAGCAGTGAAAGGGACAGGGCGAGGGATACGCAGTATTTT CASSERDRARDTQYF
once TRBJ1-3 TRBD1 18 TRBV3-1/TRBV3-2 TGTGCCAGCAGCCCTACCGCCTGGACAGGACGTCCTGGAAACACCATATATTTT CASSPTAWTGRPGNTIYF
- TRBJ2-3 TRBD1 16 TRBV7-9 TGTGCCAGCAGCTTACCAGGGGGCATGCACACAGATACGCAGTATTTT CASSLPGGMHTDTQYF
few TRBJ2-7 TRBD2 15 TRBV12-5 TGTGCTAGTGGACCCGGGGGGGACTCGACTCGCGAGCAGTACTTC CASGPGGDSTREQYF
- TRBJ2-3 TRBD2 16 TRBV6-1 TGTGCCAGCAGTGGCGGACTAGCGGTTGGGACAGATACGCAGTATTTT CASSGGLAVGTDTQYF
- TRBJ2-1 TRBD2 15 TRBV10-3 TGTGCCATCAGTGAGGGGCTAGCGGGGGTAAATGAGCAGTTCTTC CAISEGLAGVNEQFF
- TRBJ2-1 TRBD2 16 TRBV6-6 TGTGCCAGCAGTTACACGACTAGCGGGAGTATGAATGAGCAGTTCTTC CASSYTTSGSMNEQFF
- TRBJ2-1 TRBD2 16 TRBV19 TGTGCCAGTAGTATTACTAGCGGGAGGGCCCGGGGGGAGCAGTTCTTC CASSITSGRARGEQFF
- TRBJ2-5 TRBD2 11 TRBV6-5 TGTGCATGCGGGGGGAGGGAGACCCAGTACTTC CACGGRETQYF
- TRBJ2-3 TRBD2 14 TRBV19 TGTGCCAGTAGACCCGGGGGGGCTAGGGATACGCAGTATTTT CASRPGGARDTQYF
- TRBJ1-3 - 17 TRBV18 TGTGCCAGCTCACCGGGAATAATTGGGAGCTCTGGAAACACCATATATTTT CASSPGIIGSSGNTIYF
- TRBJ2-5 - 13 TRBV27 TGTGCCAGCAGCCCCGCGGCGAAAGAGACCCAGTACTTC CASSPAAKETQYF
- TRBJ2-7 - 12 TRBV4-2 TGTGCCAGCAGCCAAGATCCGGGGGAGCAGTACTTC CASSQDPGEQYF
- TRBJ1-5 TRBD1 14 TRBV19 TGTGCCAGTAGGCCGGGACAGGGGCTTGGGCCCCAGCATTTT CASRPGQGLGPQHF
- TRBJ1-6 - 14 TRBV3-1/TRBV3-2 TGTGCCAGCAGTTCCGGGACTGGGGGTTCACCCCTCCACTTT CASSSGTGGSPLHF
many TRBJ2-1 TRBD2 15 TRBV15 TGTGCCACCAGCAGGGAGCGGGGGGGCTACGGTGAGCAGTTCTTC CATSRERGGYGEQFF
- TRBJ1-1 TRBD1 14 TRBV5-4 TGTGCCAGCGGACAGGGGGCGCGAGACACTGAAGCTTTCTTT CASGQGARDTEAFF
- TRBJ2-5 TRBD2 12 TRBV18 TGTGCCAGCTCACCAGCCCGGGGGGCCCAGTACTTC CASSPARGAQYF
- TRBJ1-5 - 14 TRBV2 TGTGCCAGCAGTGAGGGGCCAGGGATCAGGCCCCAGCATTTT CASSEGPGIRPQHF
few TRBJ2-7 TRBD1 15 TRBV7-8 TGTGCCAGCAGCTCCAGACAGGGAAGCTCCTACGAGCAGTACTTC CASSSRQGSSYEQYF
- TRBJ2-2 TRBD1 13 TRBV6-5 TGTGCCAGCGACAGGGGTAACACCGGGGAGCTGTTTTTT CASDRGNTGELFF
- TRBJ2-5 TRBD1 13 TRBV5-4 TGTGCCAGCAGTCCGACAGGGGGAGAGACCCAGTACTTC CASSPTGGETQYF
- TRBJ2-2 - 15 TRBV2 TGTGCCTGCCTGGGGGGTCGTTGGGACACCGGGGAGCTGTTTTTT CACLGGRWDTGELFF
once TRBJ1-4 - 13 TRBV5-4 TGTGCCAGCAGCGGAGGGAGGGACGAAAAACTGTTTTTT CASSGGRDEKLFF
few TRBJ2-1 - 15 TRBV27 TGTGCCAGCAGTTTAGTAGCGGTCCCCTACAATGAGCAGTTCTTC CASSLVAVPYNEQFF
few TRBJ1-2 - 15 TRBV3-1/TRBV3-2 TGTGCCAGCAGCCAAGGGGGCGGAGCTAACTATGGCTACACCTTC CASSQGGGANYGYTF
- TRBJ1-5 - 12 TRBV6-5 TGTGCCAGCCCTACAGGGACGCAGCCCCAGCATTTT CASPTGTQPQHF
- TRBJ1-2 - 11 TRBV12-3/TRBV12-4 TGTGCCAGCAGCGGGGGGGGAGGCTACACCTTC CASSGGGGYTF
- TRBJ2-3 TRBD1 16 TRBV5-6 TGTGCCAGCAGCTTGTTGGGACAGGGGGCGACAGATACGCAGTATTTT CASSLLGQGATDTQYF
- TRBJ2-1 - 16 TRBV7-3 TGTGCCAGCAGCTCCCAACGGGACATACCTTCCAATGAGCAGTTCTTC CASSSQRDIPSNEQFF